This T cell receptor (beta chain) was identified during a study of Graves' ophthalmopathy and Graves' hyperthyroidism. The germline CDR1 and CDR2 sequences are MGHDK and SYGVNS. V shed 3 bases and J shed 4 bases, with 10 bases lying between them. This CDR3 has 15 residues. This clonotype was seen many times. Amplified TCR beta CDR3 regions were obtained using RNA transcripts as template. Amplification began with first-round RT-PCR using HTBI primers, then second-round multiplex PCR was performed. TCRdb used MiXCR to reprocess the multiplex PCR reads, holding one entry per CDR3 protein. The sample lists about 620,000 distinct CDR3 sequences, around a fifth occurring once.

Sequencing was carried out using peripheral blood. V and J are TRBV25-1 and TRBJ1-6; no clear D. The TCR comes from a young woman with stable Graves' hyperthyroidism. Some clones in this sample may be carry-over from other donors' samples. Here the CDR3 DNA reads TGTGCCAGCAGTGATGGTACCAGTTATAATTCACCCCTCCACTTT. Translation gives CASSDGTSYNSPLHF. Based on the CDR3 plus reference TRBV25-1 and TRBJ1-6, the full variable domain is EADIYQTPRYLVIGTGKKITLECSQTMGHDKMYWYQQDPGMELHLIHYSYGVNSTEKGDLSSESTVSRIRTEHFPLTLESARPSHTSQYLCASSDGTSYNSPLHFGNGTRLTVT.